This passage covers 7 T cell receptor beta chains from one sample sequenced in a study of shared clonotypes between healthy human individuals. Sequenced by immunoSEQ multiplex PCR; TCRdb stores in-frame clones only, minus some. The sample comprises about 2.4 million clones, roughly 93% of which are singletons, and 0.35% to 0.45% rests with the top ten. Material for sequencing was naive CD4+ T cells from PBMCs. Subset defined: CD45RA+ positively selected. Receptors originate from a young man in good health. Some clones in this sample may be carry-over from other donors' samples.

The V gene is TRBV9, the J gene TRBJ2-1; 8 positions match TRBD2. Germline lookup yields CDR1 SGDLS and CDR2 YYNGEE. The CDR3 has 15 residues. V was pared by 4 bases and J by 10 bases, with 13 bases of the junction left unmatched. This chain's CDR3 is CASSPGDYRGGEQFF. The DNA for the CDR3 is TGTGCCAGCAGCCCCGGGGACTATCGGGGGGGCGAGCAGTTCTTC.

The gene calls are TRBV7-6 and TRBJ1-5; no firm D call. Germline V lookup: CDR1 SGHVS, CDR2 FNYEAQ. V was pared by 0 bases and J by 1 base, with 7 bases between. The CDR3 length is 15 residues. This CDR3 is CASSLAPLSNQPQHF. CDR3 bases: TGTGCCAGCAGCTTAGCCCCCTTAAGCAATCAGCCCCAGCATTTT.

This chain uses TRBV9 with TRBJ2-1, with a tentative D call TRBD1 (8 bases). CDR3 size: 16 residues. The ends were cut back, 0 bases at V and 4 bases at J, with 14 bases in the middle. CDR1 is SGDLS and CDR2 is YYNGEE in the germline V gene. CDR3 loop: CASSVGTGRGYNEQFF. The CDR3 bases are TGTGCCAGCAGCGTAGGGACAGGGAGGGGGTACAATGAGCAGTTCTTC.

This sequence joins TRBV5-1 and TRBJ2-5, with D perhaps matching TRBD1 (5 bases). Germline V CDR1 and CDR2: SGHRS, YFSETQ. This CDR3 has 15 amino acids. V was shortened by 4 bases and J by 5 bases, with 18 bases between the two germline ends. The CDR3 here is CASSPGWQGVETQYF. The DNA for the CDR3 is TGCGCCAGCAGCCCCGGGTGGCAGGGCGTCGAGACCCAGTACTTC.

The CDR3 sequence: CASSLIVLGSQDTQYF. CDR3 in DNA: TGTGCCAGCAGTTTAATTGTCCTGGGGAGTCAAGATACGCAGTATTTT. This chain uses TRBV27 with TRBJ2-3; possible D gene TRBD2, 5 bases. The CDR3 has 16 amino acids. Trimming shortened V by 2 bases and J by 5 bases, and 17 bases separated the two germline ends. The germline V gene has CDR1 MNHEY and CDR2 SMNVEV (reference sequence).

The sample holds one count of this clone. J is TRBJ1-1 and V is TRBV9; D is unresolved. The V gene lost 0 bases and the J gene lost 7 bases, with 10 bases spanning the gap. Germline values: CDR1 SGDLS, CDR2 YYNGEE. The length of the CDR3 is 13 residues. For the CDR3, the DNA is TGTGCCAGCAGCGTAGACGGTATGAGTGAAGCTTTCTTT. Translating gives CASSVDGMSEAFF. The full variable domain, in which reference TRBV9 and TRBJ1-1 provide the parts outside the CDR3, is DSGVTQTPKHLITATGQRVTLRCSPRSGDLSVYWYQQSLDQGLQFLIQYYNGEERAKGNILERFSAQQFPDLHSELNLSSLELGDSALYFCASSVDGMSEAFFGQGTRLTVV.

The rearrangement uses TRBV7-2 and TRBJ2-5, with 8 nucleotides matching TRBD1. CDR1 and CDR2 (germline): SGHTA, FQGNSA. After removal of 4 bases from V and 1 base from J, the junction contained 5 bases not matched to a gene. The CDR3 length is 15 residues. CDR3 sequence reads: CASSYQGQGQETQYF. The CDR3 DNA is TGTGCCAGCAGCTACCAAGGACAGGGCCAAGAGACCCAGTACTTC.